This T cell receptor (beta chain) derives from a study of OX40 agonist ivuxolimab in advanced cancers. Data came from immunoSEQ multiplex PCR; TCRdb stores just in-frame clones and leaves some out. The table records about 79,000 clones, 90% of them present only once. CDR3 length: 14 amino acids. Germline assignment: CDR1 SEHNR and CDR2 FQNEAQ (reference sequence). Losses at the gene ends were 2 bases for V and 6 bases for J; bases not matched to a gene: 6. The rearrangement uses TRBV7-9 and TRBJ1-1; 7 nucleotides match TRBD1. The starting material was CD4+ or CD8+ T cells sorted from blood, obtained in a trial of the OX40 agonist ivuxolimab. This TCR was sampled from an adult with an advanced solid tumor such as melanoma, head and neck, liver or kidney cancer. The CDR3 bases are TGTGCCAGCAGCTTACAACAGGGGTCGGCTGAAGCTTTCTTT. Amino acid sequence: CASSLQQGSAEAFF.